These 14 T cell receptor beta chains share one sample of origin, sequenced in a study of early T cells in non-severe SARS-CoV-2 infection. TCRdb called the 5' RACE reads again in MiXCR, with one record for every CDR3 protein. The repertoire includes 80,000 or so distinct CDR3 sequences, 9.5% to 15% of them detected once, and around 3.7% sits in the top ten. Sequencing was done on a sample of whole blood. The receptor source for this set is an adult who was a healthcare worker with PCR-confirmed SARS-CoV-2 infection or an uninfected control (not recorded which).

The table lists this clonotype with a few counts. This chain connects TRBV28 to TRBJ2-2, with D perhaps TRBD2 (6 bases). Germline values: CDR1 MDHEN, CDR2 SYDVKM. The CDR3 loop spans 16 amino acids. Trimming took off 6 bases at V and 4 bases at J, with 18 bases between the two ends. The CDR3 nucleotides are TGTGCCAGCAGCACATACGGCGGAGGGCCCACCGGGGAGCTGTTTTTT. Translating gives CASSTYGGGPTGELFF.

This clonotype was counted only a few times. This chain links TRBV5-1 with TRBJ1-6; no clear D gene. Germline values: CDR1 SGHRS, CDR2 YFSETQ. The CDR3 spans 14 residues. Trimming shortened V by 0 bases and J by 10 bases, and 11 bases separated the two germline ends. CDR3 sequence reads: CASSLAVTGSPLHF. The CDR3 DNA reads as TGCGCCAGCAGCTTGGCGGTGACGGGCTCACCCCTCCACTTT. Filled out from reference TRBV5-1 and TRBJ1-6, the complete variable domain reads KAGVTQTPRYLIKTRGQQVTLSCSPISGHRSVSWYQQTPGQGLQFLFEYFSETQRNKGNFPGRFSGRQFSNSRSEMNVSTLELGDSALYLCASSLAVTGSPLHFGNGTRLTVT.

This clonotype was found many times. CDR3 nucleotide sequence: TGCGCCAGCAGCTCCCCACAGGGATATCAAGAGACCCAGTACTTC. It translates to CASSSPQGYQETQYF. The genes are TRBV5-1 and TRBJ2-5; tentatively, D is TRBD1 (6 bases). Germline V gene lookup returns CDR1 SGHRS and CDR2 YFSETQ. The CDR3 is 15 amino acids. V was shortened by 3 bases and J by 2 bases, with 14 bases between the two germline ends.

This clonotype was seen a few times. The chain uses TRBV28 and TRBJ2-7; 8 nucleotides agree with TRBD1. With 9 bases clipped from V and 3 bases from J, the junction kept 4 bases outside the gene matches. This CDR3 comprises 12 residues. Germline CDR1 reads MDHEN; CDR2 reads SYDVKM. The CDR3 reads CASGDRGYEQYF. The CDR3 DNA reads TGTGCCAGTGGAGACAGGGGCTACGAGCAGTACTTC.

This clonotype turned up a few times. The CDR3 is CSVEGGQLDTEAFF. CDR3 nucleotide sequence: TGCAGCGTTGAAGGGGGACAGCTGGACACTGAAGCTTTCTTT. The rearrangement uses TRBV29-1 and TRBJ1-1, with TRBD1 identical over 7 bases. V was clipped by 1 base and J by 3 bases; unmatched bases: 5. The germline CDR1 and CDR2 sequences are SQVTM and ANQGSEA. The CDR3 runs 14 residues.

The chain employs TRBV20-1 and TRBJ2-3; no reliable D call. The CDR3 extends over 11 amino acids. In germline, CDR1 is DFQATT, CDR2 SNEGSKA (reference sequence). The CDR3 region has the DNA TGCAGCCCCCCCGGTAGGGATACGCAGTATTTT. Amino acids: CSPPGRDTQYF.

J is TRBJ2-2 and V is TRBV19; 10 nucleotides line up with TRBD2. Germline V CDR1 and CDR2: LNHDA, SQIVND (reference sequence). The CDR3 loop spans 15 amino acids. After removal of 2 bases from V and 8 bases from J, the junction contained 5 bases not matched to a gene. As DNA, the CDR3 is TGTGCCAGTAGTATATGGCTAGCGGGAGTTGGGGAGCTGTTTTTT. The encoded protein is CASSIWLAGVGELFF.

This clonotype appeared a few times. The chain uses TRBV30 and TRBJ1-5, with D hard to call. V was trimmed by 8 bases and J by 4 bases, leaving 15 bases between them. Germline values: CDR1 GTSNPN, CDR2 SVGIG (reference sequence). The CDR3 sequence is 13 residues long. CDR3 protein: CAVGGSSNQPQHF. Here the CDR3 DNA reads TGTGCCGTGGGTGGCTCCTCAAATCAGCCCCAGCATTTT.

This clonotype was counted ten times or more. The chain carries TRBV18 and TRBJ1-2; no clear D. CDR1 and CDR2 (germline): KGHSH, LQKENI. The CDR3 length is 16 residues. V lost 1 base and J 3 bases, leaving 15 bases between the germline ends. CDR3 loop: CASSPLSGADDYGYTF. Written as DNA, the CDR3 is TGTGCCAGCTCACCACTCTCAGGTGCTGACGACTATGGCTACACCTTC.

This clonotype is a singleton in its sample. The junction departs from the called germline gene at one end, perhaps through a read error. This chain uses TRBV7-3 with TRBJ2-1; possible D gene TRBD1, 7 bases. The CDR3 is 15 amino acids. Germline V gene lookup returns CDR1 SGHTA and CDR2 FQGTGA. CDR3 protein: CASSLQGGLNNEQFF. The CDR3 bases are TGTGCCAGCAGCTTACAGGGGGGACTGAACAATGAGCAGTTCTTT.

This clonotype was counted a few times. CDR3 residues: CASSSPSGSNNEQFF. CDR3 DNA sequence: TGTGCCAGCAGTTCTCCTAGCGGGAGTAACAATGAGCAGTTCTTC. V gene TRBV5-4 combines with J gene TRBJ2-1, with TRBD2 matching 10 bases. This CDR3 has 15 residues. From germline, CDR1 is SGHNT and CDR2 YYREEE (reference sequence). V was pared by 5 bases and J by 5 bases, with 7 bases of the junction left unmatched.

This clonotype was detected many times. This chain connects TRBV20-1 to TRBJ2-1; 13 bases agree with TRBD2. With V trimmed by 3 bases and J by 7 bases, 9 bases remained unmatched. The germline V gene encodes CDR1 DFQATT and CDR2 SNEGSKA (reference sequence). The CDR3 runs to 16 residues. The CDR3 is CSASRGLAGSGNEQFF. Here the CDR3 DNA reads TGCAGTGCTAGTAGGGGACTAGCGGGGTCGGGTAATGAGCAGTTCTTC.

This clonotype was seen at least ten times. The J gene is TRBJ1-1, the V gene TRBV29-1; 8 nucleotides agree with TRBD1. The CDR3 totals 12 residues. Germline loops: CDR1 SQVTM, CDR2 ANQGSEA. The V and J ends lost 5 bases and 7 bases, in that order; junction bases with no gene match: 6. In DNA, the CDR3 is TGCAGCGTTCTCCTCGACAGGGGTGAAGCTTTCTTT. This gives the protein CSVLLDRGEAFF.

This chain joins TRBV27 and TRBJ1-1; a possible D gene is TRBD1 (5 bases). The germline V and J ends were trimmed by 5 bases and 4 bases, with 14 bases remaining between them. CDR3 length equals 14 residues. Germline V gives CDR1 MNHEY, CDR2 SMNVEV (reference sequence). The CDR3 DNA follows: TGTGCCAGCAGTACCGACAGTAAGATCACTGAAGCTTTCTTT. It codes for CASSTDSKITEAFF.